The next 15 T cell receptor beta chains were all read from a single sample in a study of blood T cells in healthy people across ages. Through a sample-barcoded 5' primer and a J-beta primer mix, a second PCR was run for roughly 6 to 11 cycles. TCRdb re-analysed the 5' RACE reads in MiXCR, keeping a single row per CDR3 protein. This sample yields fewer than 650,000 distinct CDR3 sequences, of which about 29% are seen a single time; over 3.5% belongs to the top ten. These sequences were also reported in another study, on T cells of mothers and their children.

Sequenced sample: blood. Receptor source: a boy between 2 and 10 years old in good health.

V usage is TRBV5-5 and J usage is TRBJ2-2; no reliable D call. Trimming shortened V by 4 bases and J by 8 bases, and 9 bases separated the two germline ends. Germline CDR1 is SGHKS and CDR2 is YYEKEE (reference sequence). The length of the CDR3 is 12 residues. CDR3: CASSKSVGELFF. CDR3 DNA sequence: TGTGCCAGCAGCAAGAGCGTTGGGGAGCTGTTTTTT.

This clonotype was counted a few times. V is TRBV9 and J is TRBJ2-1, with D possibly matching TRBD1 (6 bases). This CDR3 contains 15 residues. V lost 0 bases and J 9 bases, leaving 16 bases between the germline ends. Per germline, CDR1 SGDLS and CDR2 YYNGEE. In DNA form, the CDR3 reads TGTGCCAGCAGCGTAGGAGGGGGTCGGTCGGGTGAGCAGTTCTTC. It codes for CASSVGGGRSGEQFF.

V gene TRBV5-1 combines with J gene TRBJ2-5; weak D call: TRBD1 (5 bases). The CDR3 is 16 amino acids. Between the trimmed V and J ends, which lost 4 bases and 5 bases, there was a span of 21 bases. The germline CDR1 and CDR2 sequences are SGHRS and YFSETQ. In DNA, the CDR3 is TGCGCCAGCAGCCTCGCCGCGAAGGGGCCGGTTGAGACCCAGTACTTC. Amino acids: CASSLAAKGPVETQYF.

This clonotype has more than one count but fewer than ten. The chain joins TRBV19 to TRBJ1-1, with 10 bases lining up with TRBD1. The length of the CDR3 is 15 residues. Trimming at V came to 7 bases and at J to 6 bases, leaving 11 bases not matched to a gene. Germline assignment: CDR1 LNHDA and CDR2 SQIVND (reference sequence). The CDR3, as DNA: TGTGCCAGTAAAGTGGGACAGGGGTTATTCGCTGAAGCTTTCTTT. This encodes CASKVGQGLFAEAFF.

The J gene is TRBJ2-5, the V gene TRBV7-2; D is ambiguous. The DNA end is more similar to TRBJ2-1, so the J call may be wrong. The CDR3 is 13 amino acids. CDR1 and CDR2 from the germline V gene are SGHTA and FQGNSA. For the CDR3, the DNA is TGTGCCAGCACCCCTCTACCGTTCCCTGAGCAGTTCTTC. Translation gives CASTPLPFPEQFF.

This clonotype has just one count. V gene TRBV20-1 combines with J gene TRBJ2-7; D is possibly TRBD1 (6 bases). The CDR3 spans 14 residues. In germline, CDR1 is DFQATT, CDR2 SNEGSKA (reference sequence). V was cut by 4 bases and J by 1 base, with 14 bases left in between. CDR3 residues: CSAKEDSFSYEQYF. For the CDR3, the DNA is TGCAGTGCTAAAGAGGACAGTTTTTCCTACGAGCAGTACTTC.

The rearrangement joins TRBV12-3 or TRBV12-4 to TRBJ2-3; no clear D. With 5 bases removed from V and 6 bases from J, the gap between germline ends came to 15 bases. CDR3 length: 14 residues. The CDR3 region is CASSRPPVGDTQYF. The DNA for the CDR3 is TGTGCCAGCAGTCGCCCCCCGGTAGGGGATACGCAGTATTTT.

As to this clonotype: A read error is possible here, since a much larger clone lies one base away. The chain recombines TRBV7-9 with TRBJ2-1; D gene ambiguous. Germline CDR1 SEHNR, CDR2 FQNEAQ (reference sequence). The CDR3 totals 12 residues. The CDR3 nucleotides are TGTGCCGGCAGCCGTAGTCATAATGAGCAGTTCTTC. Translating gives CAGSRSHNEQFF.

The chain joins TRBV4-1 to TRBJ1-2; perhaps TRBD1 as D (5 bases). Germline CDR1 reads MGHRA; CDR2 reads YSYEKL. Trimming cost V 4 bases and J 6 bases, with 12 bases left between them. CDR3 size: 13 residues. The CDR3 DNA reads TGCGCCAGCAGCCCGATAGGGGAGAATGGCTACACCTTC. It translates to CASSPIGENGYTF.

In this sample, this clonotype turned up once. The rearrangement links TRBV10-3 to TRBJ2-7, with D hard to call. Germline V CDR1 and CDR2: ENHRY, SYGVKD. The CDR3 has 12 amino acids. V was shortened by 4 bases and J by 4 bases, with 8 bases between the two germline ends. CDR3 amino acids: CAISVNAYEQYF. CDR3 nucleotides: TGTGCCATCAGTGTTAACGCTTACGAGCAGTACTTC.

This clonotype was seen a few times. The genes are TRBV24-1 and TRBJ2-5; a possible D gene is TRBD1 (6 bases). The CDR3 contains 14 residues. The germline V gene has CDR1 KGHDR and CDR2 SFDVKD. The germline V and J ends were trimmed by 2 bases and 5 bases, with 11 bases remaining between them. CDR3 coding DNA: TGTGCCACCAGTGATTCGGTGGGGGCGGAGACCCAGTACTTC. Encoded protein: CATSDSVGAETQYF.

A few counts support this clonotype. CDR3 bases: TGTGCCAGCAGTTACGGATGGGGGGGGCTTGAGACCCAGTACTTC. It codes for CASSYGWGGLETQYF. The chain carries TRBV6-5 and TRBJ2-5; D may be TRBD2 (7 bases). Trimming took off 2 bases at V and 5 bases at J, with 15 bases between the two ends. This CDR3 has 15 residues. Germline values: CDR1 MNHEY, CDR2 SVGAGI.

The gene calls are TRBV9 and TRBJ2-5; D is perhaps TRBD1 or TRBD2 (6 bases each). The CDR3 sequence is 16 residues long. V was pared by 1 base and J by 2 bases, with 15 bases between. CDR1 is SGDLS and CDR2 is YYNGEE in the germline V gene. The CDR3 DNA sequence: TGTGCCAGCAGCGTAATAGCTAGCGACAGGCAAGAGACCCAGTACTTC. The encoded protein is CASSVIASDRQETQYF.

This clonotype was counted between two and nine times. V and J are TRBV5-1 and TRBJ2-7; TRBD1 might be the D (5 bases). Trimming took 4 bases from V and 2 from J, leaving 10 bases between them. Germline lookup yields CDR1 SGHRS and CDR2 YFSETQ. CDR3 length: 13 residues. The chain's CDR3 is CASSRSDTYEQYF. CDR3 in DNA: TGCGCCAGCAGCCGTTCGGACACCTACGAGCAGTACTTC. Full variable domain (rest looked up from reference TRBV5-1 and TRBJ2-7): KAGVTQTPRYLIKTRGQQVTLSCSPISGHRSVSWYQQTPGQGLQFLFEYFSETQRNKGNFPGRFSGRQFSNSRSEMNVSTLELGDSALYLCASSRSDTYEQYFGPGTRLTVT.

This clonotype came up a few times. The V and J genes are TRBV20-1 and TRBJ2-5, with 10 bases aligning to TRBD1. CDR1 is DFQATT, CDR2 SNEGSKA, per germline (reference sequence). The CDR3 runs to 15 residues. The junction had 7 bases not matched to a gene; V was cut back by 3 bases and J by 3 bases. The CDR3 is CSASSGQGLKETQYF. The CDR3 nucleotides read TGCAGTGCTAGCTCGGGACAGGGGCTTAAAGAGACCCAGTACTTC.